This record looks at one T cell receptor beta chain sequence and its context. The antigen it recognizes is unknown. Base qualities are not recorded, but no much larger clone differs from it by a single base. These data are taken from a study of cytomegalovirus exposure and HLA in healthy donors (dated by TCRdb to about 2017). In the study overall: According to an earlier analysis of a few hundred of the donors, roughly 180 million T cells yielded 95 million to 140 million unique TCR beta sequences and approximately 300 Gb of sequence data. An early release that covered 500 to 800 HLA-typed donors contained approximately 300 gigabases of sequencing data and 70 million to 100 million unique TCR sequences. Of the 398 genotyped donors, over 80% were placed in the genetic ancestry cluster associated with self-reported Caucasian donors. The aim of the study was to test whether cataloging public T cell receptors could identify signatures of past pathogen exposure. Using immunosequencing, the study profiled T cell repertoires from 500 to 800 subjects and related those repertoires to cytomegalovirus serostatus. In addition to the first cohort of 666 subjects, a separate validation cohort of approximately 130 different subjects was used. To predict cytomegalovirus infection status, the study brought together high-throughput TCR immunosequencing, statistical association of individual TCRs with disease status, and machine learning. A later analysis re-analyzed previously published TCR beta repertoires from 600 to 850 donors and added high-resolution HLA genotyping to study TCR occurrence patterns. Rather than using new phenotypic data, the later analysis identified candidate immune exposures from TCR beta sequences and from how often those sequences occurred across donors. An earlier analysis of 587 of the donors used high-throughput TCR beta sequencing to judge whether each TCR beta V gene segment behaved as functional or pseudogenic. Donor age, sex, ethnicity and CMV serostatus were compiled alongside the repertoire data. A later genetic analysis took genome-wide SNP genotypes for about three fifths of the roughly 700 donors and used that subset as a discovery cohort. Every repertoire in the discovery cohort had been generated on one and the same sequencing platform. Both class I and class II loci were covered by HLA typing, at four-digit resolution. The number of donors typed differed by locus, with about 620-630 for A, B, C, DRB1 and DQB1, 522 for DQA1, some 570 for DPA1, and roughly 450 for DPB1. About 5 DR-DQ haplotypes were handled as single units for association and clustering, since linkage in the cohort was strong. Among around 400 genotyped donors of the cohort, an average of approximately 240,000 unique TCR beta nucleotide sequences was sequenced per donor, of which roughly 18% were non-productive.

Germline trimming amounts to 0 bases on V and 3 bases on J, with 7 as the count of junction bases outside the gene matches. The CDR3, cysteine through phenylalanine, is 16 amino acids long. The CDR3 DNA has 48 bases and is translated from base 1. Based on the germline V gene, the CDR1 and CDR2 sequences are LGHNA and YNFKEQ. The cohort comprised fewer than 750 healthy bone marrow donors. Cohort members were all nominally healthy when sampled, although unrecorded immune exposures were likely present. The donor tested CMV seronegative, placing the donor among the roughly 400 seronegative members of the cohort. Each donor provided a peripheral blood sample, and peripheral blood mononuclear cells were used for TCR beta sequencing. The Qiagen DNeasy Blood Extraction Kit was used to extract genomic DNA from the blood cell samples. Beyond this particular receptor, the publication reports: A cluster of highly shared sequence variants was judged likely to be a technical artifact of the sequencing pipeline. Broadly in line with IMGT annotations, most TCR beta V segments showed up in productive rearrangements about 87% or about 30% of the time in an earlier analysis of around 550 of the donors. A later genetic analysis associated a missense DCLRE1C variant with V-gene and J-gene trimming of TCR beta chains, and an independent cohort replicated the association. In a later analysis, 16,951 TCR beta sequences were associated with specific HLA alleles at a false discovery rate of 0.05. Correlated functional status among segregating V segments might be attributable to linkage disequilibrium, but an unknown experimental factor could not be ruled out. Immune exposure information for the cohort was limited to CMV serostatus. In vitro tests confirmed that three of the cytomegalovirus-associated TCR beta chains recognize cytomegalovirus antigens. The 87-base-pair reads could not distinguish some IMGT-functional V segments, including TRBV6-2 and TRBV6-3, so those segments were excluded. HLA typing was unavailable for some donors at each locus, so association tests used only the typed subset. In the study, roughly 160 TCR beta chains were listed as associated with cytomegalovirus. A further reported finding was that TCR beta sequences accurately predicted the HLA-A and HLA-B alleles for most subjects in the first cohort. While some public TCRs were present in many individuals, most TCR sequences turned up only very rarely across donors. A later genetic analysis reported fewer N-insertions in productive TCRs among donors in an Asian-associated ancestry cluster than the approximately 700-donor mean. When HLA alleles, especially DR and DQ, strongly co-occurred, TCR associations were difficult to assign to individual alleles. A later analysis found that HLA-associated TCR beta chains were more clonally expanded and had lower generation probabilities than equally common non-associated chains. Seventeen rarely observed V segments, including chromosome 9 orphons, were excluded from the earlier analysis of several hundred of the donors because counts were too low. The authors suggested that the approach could potentially be generalized to other disease states and immunological phenotypes. The classifier was reported to diagnose cytomegalovirus status with high specificity and sensitivity in both the original and validation cohorts. Roughly uniform sequencing depth across donors was assumed in presence/absence analyses, although this assumption may not hold. The cohort was sequenced for TCR beta chains only, and without alpha or paired-chain data the features that could be detected were limited. According to a later analysis, parvovirus B19, influenza, CMV and Epstein-Barr virus appeared linked to several top co-occurrence clusters. Most CMV-associated TCR beta chains appeared to be HLA-restricted in a later analysis, and the HLA associations seemed to be driven largely by CMV exposure. In a later analysis, TCR association rates were found to vary across HLA loci, with the most associated TCRs seen for DRB1 alleles and the fewest for HLA-C alleles.

Libraries were constructed by the immunoSEQ multiplex PCR assay. For the multiplex PCR, a mixture combining 60 forward primers for TCR Vbeta segments and 13 reverse primers for TCR Jbeta segments was used. A multiplex PCR assay on genomic DNA amplified the CDR3 region of rearranged TCR beta genes. The Illumina HiSeq System was used to sequence the amplified TCR beta libraries as 87-base-pair reads. As for the original processing: A later analysis counted some 74 million unique TCR beta chains across the 666 repertoires, and some 12 million of these chains were shared by at least two donors. To remove PCR and sequencing errors, raw reads were error-corrected and collapsed into unique sequences using a nearest-neighbor algorithm that merged closely related sequences. To assign V, D and J gene segments, CDR3 sequences were aligned to IMGT reference sequences. For a sequence to be retained, a match of at least six nucleotides to both a V gene segment and a J gene segment was required. Rearrangements were called productive when the CDR3 lacked stop codons and stayed in frame with V and J; all others were non-productive. CDR3 was defined according to IMGT convention as the region running from the second conserved V-encoded cysteine to the conserved J-encoded phenylalanine. The earlier analysis of 587 of the donors excluded any sequence lacking an unambiguous match to a single V gene segment. In an earlier analysis of 450 to 700 of the donors, V segments were called functional above 56.7% productive rearrangements and were called segregating when the between-donor standard deviation exceeded 5%. A statistical classification framework was built to diagnose cytomegalovirus status from the catalog of TCR beta chain sequences. In a later analysis, TCR nucleotide sequences were compared against IMGT/GENE-DB human TR gene sequences so that V and J genes could be assigned. In a later analysis, CDR3 sequences and most-parsimonious VDJ recombination scenarios were assigned using the TCRdist pipeline. In a later analysis, each TCR beta chain was defined by its CDR3 amino acid sequence together with its V-gene family, and reads without a unique V-gene family were excluded. In a later analysis, 450 to 600 highly shared, low-generation-probability nucleotide sequences were removed to address suspected cross-contamination and a sequencing artifact. In a later analysis, a clonal expansion index was calculated for each public chain from normalized within-repertoire ranks of inferred template counts. In a later analysis, generation probabilities were computed with a VDJ recombination model fitted to out-of-frame rearrangements, and the resulting probabilities were checked against IGoR. A later analysis scored TCR-TCR, TCR-HLA and TCR-CMV co-occurrence with hypergeometric tests, applying a repertoire-size bias correction to TCR pairs. A later analysis estimated false discovery rates by permuting HLA or CMV assignments 20 times. In a later analysis, co-occurring TCRs were grouped using DBSCAN, and TCRdist sequence similarity was added for clustering within HLA-allele-positive subsets. Co-occurrence clustering excluded repertoires with fewer than 30,000 or more than 120,000 public chains, plus five with anomalous nucleotide sharing. In TCRdb, the immuneACCESS table is reduced to in-frame sequences with V and J assigned. These tables do not hold every clone; where another copy was compared, an unresolved V gene accounts for under half, and the others remain unexplained. D and trimming were read from the DNA, whereas the V and J calls and clone size are those reported in that table. The sample yields fewer than 95,000 clones; roughly two thirds were counted once. Roughly 6% of the sample comes from the top ten.

The chain employs TRBV4-2 and TRBJ2-7; 8 bases in the junction line up with TRBD1. The TCR comes from a woman under 40 in good health and CMV-seronegative. Sequenced input: PBMCs. The base sequence is TGTGCCAGCAGCCAAGATGAGGGCGACAGGGGCTACGAGCAGTACTTC. This gives the protein CASSQDEGDRGYEQYF.